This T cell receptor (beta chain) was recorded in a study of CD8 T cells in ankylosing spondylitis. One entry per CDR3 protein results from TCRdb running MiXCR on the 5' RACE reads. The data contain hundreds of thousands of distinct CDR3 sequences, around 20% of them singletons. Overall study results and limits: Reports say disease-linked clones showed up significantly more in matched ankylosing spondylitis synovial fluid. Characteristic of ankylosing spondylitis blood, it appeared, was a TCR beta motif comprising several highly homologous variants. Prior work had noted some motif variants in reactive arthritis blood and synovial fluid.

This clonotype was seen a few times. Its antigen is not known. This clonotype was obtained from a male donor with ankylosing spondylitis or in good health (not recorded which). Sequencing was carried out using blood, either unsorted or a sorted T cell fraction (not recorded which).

CDR3 in amino acids: CASSRTSGDYTDTQYF. The DNA of the CDR3 is TGTGCCAGCAGTCGGACTAGCGGGGACTACACAGATACGCAGTATTTT. The rearrangement joins TRBV6-1 to TRBJ2-3, with 12 nucleotides matching TRBD2. Germline CDR1 is MNHNS and CDR2 is SASEGT. CDR3 length: 16 residues. With V trimmed by 5 bases and J by 2 bases, 5 bases remained unmatched.